The following is a T cell receptor beta chain sequence with its context. This receptor's antigen is unknown. No qualities accompany the bases; no much larger clone lies one base away. Participants in the prospective study were enrolled through a virtual design, were aged about 18 to 100 years, and lived in about 25 United States geographic areas. Cohort assignment in the prospective study relied on participant-reported clinical history from a screening survey and a study questionnaire. Exposed participants had been in contact with someone with a PCR-confirmed or clinician-diagnosed COVID-19 case within 2 weeks of study entry. Each participant in the prospective study had whole blood, serum and a nasopharyngeal or oropharyngeal swab collected by mobile phlebotomists. Additional blood draws and questionnaires over an approximately two-month period could optionally be provided by prospective study participants. Prospective study blood samples were shipped either frozen or at room temperature before DNA extraction.

TCRbeta CDR3 regions were amplified from genomic DNA by means of the immunoSEQ Assay, a bias-controlled multiplex PCR. In the paper's pipeline: The number of nucleated cells in each sample was estimated from the amplification of reference gene primers within the assay. To quantify the absolute abundance of each unique TCRbeta CDR3 rearrangement, sequence reads were collapsed and filtered. For each sample, productive Simpson clonality was calculated as the square root of Simpson's diversity index across productive rearrangements. Entries here come from immuneACCESS through TCRdb and include only in-frame sequences with V and J called. Some clones fail to appear in such tables; in the studies checked, an unresolved V gene covers under half of the shortfall, and the cause of the remainder is unknown. V and J calls and clone size are those listed in that table; D and trimming were worked out from the DNA. Recorded for this sample are more than 250,000 clones; roughly 80% of them occurred a single time. About 5% of the sample is in the top ten clones.

These data originate in a study of blood T cell repertoires in COVID-19 (dated by TCRdb to the early 2020s). For the wider study: Collaborator samples came from the United States, Italy and Spain and covered acute and convalescent phases of COVID-19. The prospective study material was composed of cDNA or gDNA derived from T cells, B-cell-depleted T cells, or PBMCs. Deeply sampled blood TCRbeta repertoires from subjects exposed to, actively infected with, or recovered from COVID-19 were included in the dataset. A freely available public database, intended as a resource for researchers studying the immune response to SARS-CoV-2, is where the repertoires were released. Samples were obtained from the ongoing ImmuneRACE study (first 160 participants) and from over 1,000 subjects provided by 6 global collaborators. Sample metadata almost always included a de-identified subject ID, COVID-19 status, age in years and sex. Where available, HLA class I and class II types were obtained from metadata supplied by the sample provider rather than from assay-based typing.

V and J are trimmed by 0 bases and 0 bases, and the gene matches miss 5 bases of the junction. The CDR3 runs 17 amino acids, cysteine and phenylalanine included. The sequence is cut down to CDR3 DNA, 51 bases in frame from base 1. As encoded in the germline V gene (reference sequence), CDR1 is SGHAT while CDR2 is FQDESV. The investigation overall reported the following: The amount of clinical and demographic metadata varied by source and participant and was provided uncurated.

The receptor was derived from a man aged 40-50 years who had been exposed to COVID-19. Source material: PBMCs or T cells enriched from blood (not recorded which). This sequence uses TRBV11-1 and TRBJ2-4; TRBD1 lines up with 7 middle nucleotides. The CDR3 protein is CASSLAGTVLAKNIQYF. The DNA sequence is as follows: TGTGCCAGCAGCTTAGCGGGGACAGTTCTAGCCAAAAACATTCAGTACTTC.